This is a list of T cell receptor beta chains from one sample in a study of metastatic and nonmetastatic thyroid tumors. TCRdb re-called the PCR reads with MiXCR. The profile shows 84,000 or so clones, over 8.5% of them singletons. Sample: blood. These receptors were obtained from a female donor with papillary thyroid cancer or a benign thyroid nodule (not recorded which). Some clones in this sample may be carry-over from other donors' samples. The CDR3 runs from the conserved cysteine through the conserved F or W. The D gene is left open where the match is weak. Expanded clones get a size class; other rows say once, few or many, or leave the size out.

J	D	size	V	DNA	CDR3
TRBJ2-7	TRBD2	many	TRBV5-1	TGCGCCAGCAGCTTCAGCGGGGGATCCTACGAGCAGTACTTC	CASSFSGGSYEQYF
TRBJ1-2	TRBD1	many	TRBV12-3/TRBV12-4	TGTGCCAGCGGAGACAGGGATTATTTTGGCTACACCTTC	CASGDRDYFGYTF
TRBJ2-7	NA	many	TRBV20-1	TGCAGTGCCTTAACAGAGGGAGGCTACGAGCAGTACTTC	CSALTEGGYEQYF
TRBJ1-6	NA	many	TRBV20-1	TGCAGTGCTAGAGCTCGGGAACACTCCTATAATTCACCCCTCCACTTT	CSARAREHSYNSPLHF
TRBJ1-4	NA	many	TRBV18	TGTGCCAGCTCACCAAGTTCGACTAATGAAAAACTGTTTTTT	CASSPSSTNEKLFF
TRBJ2-6	NA	many	TRBV11-1	TGTGCCAGCAGCTTAGTTTGGACTGGGGCCAACGTCCTGACTTTC	CASSLVWTGANVLTF
TRBJ1-1	TRBD1	NA	TRBV12-3/TRBV12-4	TGTGCCAGCACCCTAAGACAGGGTGTCACTGAAGCTTTCTTT	CASTLRQGVTEAFF
TRBJ1-1	NA	few	TRBV5-6	TGTTCCAGCAGCTTGCGTTACGACGGCCCGGTAACTGAAGCTTTCTTT	CSSSLRYDGPVTEAFF
TRBJ1-5	NA	few	TRBV6-1	TGTGCCAGCAGTGTCCAGAAAAACAATCAGCCCCAGCATTTT	CASSVQKNNQPQHF
TRBJ2-2	NA	many	TRBV5-1	TGCGCCAGCAGCTTGGGTCCGGAGACCGGGGAGCTGTTTTTT	CASSLGPETGELFF
TRBJ2-5	NA	many	TRBV2	TGTGCCAGCAGTGGGTCGGGGCAAGAGACCCAGTACTTC	CASSGSGQETQYF
TRBJ1-2	TRBD1	many	TRBV27	TGTGCCAGCAGTTTTGACAGGGGGCTTGGCTACACCTTC	CASSFDRGLGYTF
TRBJ2-2	NA	NA	TRBV12-5	TGTGCTAGTTGTTTGGGGGCGAACACCGGAGAGCTGTTTTTT	CASCLGANTGELFF
TRBJ2-5	TRBD1	many	TRBV4-1	TGCGCCAGCAGCCAACGGGGACAGGGTTGGGAGACCCAGTACTTC	CASSQRGQGWETQYF
TRBJ2-3	TRBD1	many	TRBV5-1	TGCGCCAGCAGCTTAGACAGGGTAGCAGATACGCAGTATTTT	CASSLDRVADTQYF
TRBJ2-7	TRBD1	many	TRBV7-9	TGTGCCAGCAGTTTACAGGGGGCGAGGCAGTACTTC	CASSLQGARQYF
TRBJ1-3	NA	many	TRBV6-1	TGTGCCAGCAGTGAAGCTCCCCCGACCTCTGGAAACACCATATATTTT	CASSEAPPTSGNTIYF
TRBJ1-2	NA	many	TRBV24-1	TGTGCCACCAAGGGGGGGCCGATTACCCTGGGCTACACCTTC	CATKGGPITLGYTF
TRBJ2-3	NA	many	TRBV29-1	TGCAGCGTTGAAGACGTAGTGTTTGCAGATACGCAGTATTTT	CSVEDVVFADTQYF
TRBJ2-5	NA	many	TRBV7-6	TGTGCCAGCGCGGTTCAAGAGACCCAGTACTTC	CASAVQETQYF
TRBJ2-3	TRBD1	many	TRBV28	TGTGCCAGCAGTTCGACAGGGGATACGCAGTATTTT	CASSSTGDTQYF
TRBJ1-5	TRBD1	many	TRBV18	TGTGCCAGCTCAGCAGGACAGGGAATAGGTCAGCCCCAGCATTTT	CASSAGQGIGQPQHF
TRBJ1-1	TRBD1	many	TRBV27	TGTGCCAGCAGTTCCTTTTACAGGGGCCCTTTGAACACTGAAGCTTTCTTT	CASSSFYRGPLNTEAFF
TRBJ1-5	NA	many	TRBV19	TGTGCCAGTAGTATAACGGGGAGTCAGCCCCAGCATTTT	CASSITGSQPQHF
TRBJ1-2	TRBD1	many	TRBV6-1	TGTGCCAGCAGGGGGTTGCCGGGACAGGGGGCTGCTGGCTACACCTTC	CASRGLPGQGAAGYTF
TRBJ1-6	NA	many	TRBV5-6	TGTGCCAGCAGCTTGAGAATTAGTGATTCACCCCTCCACTTT	CASSLRISDSPLHF
TRBJ2-3	TRBD2	many	TRBV20-1	TGCAGTGCAAAGCGGGGGGGCTCGACAGATACGCAGTATTTT	CSAKRGGSTDTQYF
TRBJ2-1	NA	many	TRBV15	TGTGCCACCAGTCCCAACTCCTACAATGAGCAGTTCTTC	CATSPNSYNEQFF
TRBJ2-3	TRBD1	many	TRBV7-9	TGTGCCATCGAGACCAGGCAGGGGGGCACAGATACGCAGTATTTT	CAIETRQGGTDTQYF
TRBJ1-1	NA	once	TRBV20-1	TGCAGTGCTAGAGATATGTCTTTAGGACAGAACACTGAAGCTTTCTTT	CSARDMSLGQNTEAFF
TRBJ2-7	TRBD1	many	TRBV5-1	TGCGCCAGCAGCTTGGCACAGGGGGTCTCCTACGAGCAGTACTTC	CASSLAQGVSYEQYF
TRBJ1-4	NA	many	TRBV6-1	TGTGCCAGCAGACGCGGACAGTTGTACGAAAAACTGTTTTTT	CASRRGQLYEKLFF
TRBJ1-2	NA	many	TRBV9	TGTGCCAGCAGCGTAGGAGTTATTGATGGCTACACCTTC	CASSVGVIDGYTF
TRBJ2-7	TRBD1	NA	TRBV3-1	TGTGCCAGCAGCCGGACAGGGGAGTACGAGCAGTACTTC	CASSRTGEYEQYF
TRBJ2-1	NA	many	TRBV24-1	TGTGCCACCAGTGATCCGGGCCGAGGCAACAATGAGCAGTTCTTC	CATSDPGRGNNEQFF
TRBJ2-1	NA	many	TRBV6-1	TGTGCCAGCAAGGAAGCCCGGGACCGCCCGCCCAAGTTCTTC	CASKEARDRPPKFF
TRBJ2-5	TRBD2	many	TRBV10-1	TGCGCCAGCAGCCGTGGGACTAGCGGGGGGCCCTTCCAAGAGACCCAGTACTTC	CASSRGTSGGPFQETQYF
TRBJ1-4	NA	many	TRBV18	TGTGCCAGCTCTCAGGGCCTTCAGGGTGAAAAACTGTTTTTT	CASSQGLQGEKLFF
TRBJ2-5	TRBD2	many	TRBV19	TGTGCCAGTAGTATAGAGCGGGGGGGCCTTGAGACCCAGTACTTC	CASSIERGGLETQYF
TRBJ2-5	NA	few	TRBV20-1	TGCAGTGCTAGAGCAGGGACGGAGACCCAGTACTTC	CSARAGTETQYF
TRBJ2-3	TRBD2	many	TRBV12-3/TRBV12-4	TGTGCCAGTACGGGGGGGTCCACAGATACGCAGTATTTT	CASTGGSTDTQYF
TRBJ1-1	NA	many	TRBV20-1	TGCAGTGCTAGACAGAACACTGAAGCTTTCTTT	CSARQNTEAFF
TRBJ1-1	TRBD1	many	TRBV6-5	TGTGCCAGCAGTACCGGGACAGGGGCTTCGGGCGGCATGAACACTGAAGCTTTCTTT	CASSTGTGASGGMNTEAFF
TRBJ2-5	TRBD1	many	TRBV20-1	TGCAGTGCTAGCGGGACAGTCCAAGAGACCCAGTACTTC	CSASGTVQETQYF
TRBJ1-5	NA	few	TRBV15	TGTGCCACCAGCAGAGTGGGCAGCCGTACGAGCAATCAGCCCCAGCATTTT	CATSRVGSRTSNQPQHF
TRBJ2-5	NA	many	TRBV19	TGTGCCAGTAGTAACCCCATACAAGAGACCCAGTACTTC	CASSNPIQETQYF
TRBJ2-1	NA	NA	TRBV20-1	TGCACCGCATTTCAGGGGGGGCGGTGGAACAATGAGCAGTTCTTC	CTAFQGGRWNNEQFF
TRBJ1-2	NA	many	TRBV15	TGTGCCACCAGTCCCGATGGGTCTAACTATGGCTACACCTTC	CATSPDGSNYGYTF
TRBJ2-5	TRBD2	many	TRBV11-2	TGTGCCAGCAGCTTAGAAGGTGGCGGGGGGGAAGAGACCCAGTACTTC	CASSLEGGGGEETQYF
TRBJ2-5	TRBD2	many	TRBV6-1	TGTGCCAGCACCACAGTGGGGGGGGTGCAAGAGACCCAGTACTTC	CASTTVGGVQETQYF